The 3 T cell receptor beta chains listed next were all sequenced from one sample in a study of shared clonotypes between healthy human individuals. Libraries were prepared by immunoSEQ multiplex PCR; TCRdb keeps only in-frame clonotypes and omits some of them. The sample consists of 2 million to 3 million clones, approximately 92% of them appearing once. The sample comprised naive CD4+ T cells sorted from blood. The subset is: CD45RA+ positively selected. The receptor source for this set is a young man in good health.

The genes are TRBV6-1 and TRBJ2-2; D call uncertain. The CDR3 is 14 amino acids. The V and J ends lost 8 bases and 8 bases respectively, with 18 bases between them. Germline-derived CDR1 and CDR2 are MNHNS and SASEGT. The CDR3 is CASGWTGPQGELFF. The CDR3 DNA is TGTGCCAGCGGTTGGACGGGTCCCCAAGGGGAGCTGTTTTTT.

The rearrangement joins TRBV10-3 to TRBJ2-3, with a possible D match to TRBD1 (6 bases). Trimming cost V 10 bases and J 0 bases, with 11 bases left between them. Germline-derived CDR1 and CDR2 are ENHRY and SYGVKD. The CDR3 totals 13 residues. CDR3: CATQGRSTDTQYF. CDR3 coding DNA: TGTGCCACCCAGGGGAGAAGCACAGATACGCAGTATTTT.

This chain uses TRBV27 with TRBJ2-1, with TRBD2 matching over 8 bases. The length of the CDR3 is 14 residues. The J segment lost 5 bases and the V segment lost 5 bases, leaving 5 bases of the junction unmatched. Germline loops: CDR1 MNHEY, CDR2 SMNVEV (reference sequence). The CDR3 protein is CASSTAGAHNEQFF. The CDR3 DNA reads TGTGCCAGCAGTACAGCGGGGGCACACAATGAGCAGTTCTTC.